The 15 T cell receptor beta chains listed next were all sequenced from one sample in a study of technical replicates of blood from four donors. Clones were read by immunoSEQ multiplex PCR, and TCRdb kept only the in-frame ones, dropping some. The repertoire holds 55,000 to 75,000 clones, with 93% as singletons. The sequenced sample consisted of PBMCs. The receptors come from a human donor in good health. Some clones in this sample may be carry-over from other donors' samples.

This clone was observed a single time. The chain uses TRBV27 and TRBJ2-1; 10 bases are shared with TRBD2. V lost 2 bases, J lost 3 bases, and 1 base stayed unmatched. The germline gives CDR1 MNHEY, CDR2 SMNVEV (reference sequence). The CDR3 consists of 15 residues. Here the CDR3 reads CASSLLAGVYNEQFF. As DNA, the CDR3 is TGTGCCAGCAGTTTACTAGCGGGAGTCTACAATGAGCAGTTCTTC.

The chain recombines TRBV15 with TRBJ2-7; tentative D call: TRBD2 (5 bases). CDR1 is LNHNV, CDR2 YYDKDF, per germline (reference sequence). CDR3 length: 13 amino acids. Trimming removed 0 bases from V and 7 bases from J, with 10 bases in between. The CDR3: CATSRDHRGEQYF. DNA of the CDR3: TGTGCCACCAGCAGAGATCATCGGGGTGAGCAGTACTTC.

This chain uses TRBV5-4 with TRBJ2-5, with D tentatively TRBD2 (6 bases). The ends were cut back, 3 bases at V and 4 bases at J, with 13 bases in the middle. The CDR3 consists of 14 residues. The germline CDR1 and CDR2 sequences are SGHNT and YYREEE (reference sequence). This chain's CDR3 is CASSYRLEGETQYF. As DNA, the CDR3 is TGTGCCAGCAGCTACAGACTAGAAGGAGAGACCCAGTACTTC. The variable domain in full, with the rest retrieved from reference TRBV5-4 and TRBJ2-5, is ETGVTQSPTHLIKTRGQQVTLRCSSQSGHNTVSWYQQALGQGPQFIFQYYREEENGRGNFPPRFSGLQFPNYSSELNVNALELDDSALYLCASSYRLEGETQYFGPGTRLLVL.

The J gene is TRBJ2-7, the V gene TRBV6-5; TRBD1 agrees at 8 bases. The J segment lost 4 bases and the V segment lost 6 bases, leaving 11 bases of the junction unmatched. The germline V gene encodes CDR1 MNHEY and CDR2 SVGAGI. This CDR3 spans 15 amino acids. CDR3 in amino acids: CASSRAGQGAYEQYF. The CDR3 DNA sequence: TGTGCCAGCAGCCGCGCCGGGCAGGGGGCATACGAGCAGTACTTC.

The chain has TRBV19 and TRBJ1-6; D is unresolved. This CDR3 is 14 amino acids long. Trimming removed 6 bases from V and 6 bases from J, with 12 bases in between. Germline-derived CDR1 and CDR2 are LNHDA and SQIVND (reference sequence). CDR3 loop: CASRRDGSNSPLHF. The CDR3 DNA is TGTGCCAGTAGACGAGACGGGAGTAATTCACCCCTCCACTTT.

CDR3 nucleotide sequence: TGTGCCAGCAGCTTACAAAGGGGTTGGGACACCGGGGAGCTGTTTTTT. Encoded protein: CASSLQRGWDTGELFF. V is TRBV7-3 and J is TRBJ2-2, with D perhaps matching TRBD1 (5 bases). The germline gives CDR1 SGHTA, CDR2 FQGTGA. Trimming cost V 2 bases and J 3 bases, with 13 bases left between them. The CDR3 runs 16 residues.

This rearrangement joins TRBV5-1 to TRBJ1-3; tentative D call: TRBD1 (5 bases). CDR1 is SGHRS, CDR2 YFSETQ, per germline. The ends were cut back, 5 bases at V and 1 base at J, with 7 bases in the middle. This CDR3 is built from 13 residues. In DNA, the CDR3 is TGCGCCAGCAGACAGGCTTCTGGAAACACCATATATTTT. As protein: CASRQASGNTIYF.

V usage is TRBV27 and J usage is TRBJ1-1; a weak D match, TRBD1 (5 bases). This CDR3 contains 14 residues. Deletions cut 0 bases from V and 6 bases from J, with 11 bases between. CDR1 and CDR2 from the germline V gene are MNHEY and SMNVEV (reference sequence). The CDR3 spells CASSLSAGVPEAFF. The CDR3 coding sequence is TGTGCCAGCAGTTTATCTGCGGGGGTACCTGAAGCTTTCTTT.

The CDR3, as DNA: TGCAGCGCCAGGACTTCAGGCGAGACCCAGTACTTC. It codes for CSARTSGETQYF. This sequence joins TRBV29-1 and TRBJ2-5; possibly TRBD2 for D (5 bases). The V gene's germline CDR1 is SQVTM and CDR2 ANQGSEA. The CDR3 consists of 12 residues. Trimming cost V 7 bases and J 5 bases, with 14 bases left between them.

The chain recombines TRBV9 with TRBJ2-1; 7 bases agree with TRBD2. From germline, CDR1 is SGDLS and CDR2 YYNGEE. The CDR3 contains 17 residues. V shed 1 base, J shed 0 bases, and the junction held 7 bases outside the gene matches. Here the CDR3 DNA reads TGTGCCAGCAGCGTAAGTCTGCGGGAGAGCTCCTACAATGAGCAGTTCTTC. Protein product: CASSVSLRESSYNEQFF.

J is TRBJ1-1 and V is TRBV30; TRBD1 might be the D (5 bases). Germline-derived CDR1 and CDR2 are GTSNPN and SVGIG (reference sequence). Trimming removed 0 bases from V and 5 bases from J, with 7 bases in between. The CDR3 runs to 12 residues. The CDR3 DNA follows: TGTGCCTGGAGTGTACGGGGGACTGAAGCTTTCTTT. It specifies CAWSVRGTEAFF.

The chain is built from TRBV7-3 and TRBJ2-7, with 7 bases that match TRBD1. V lost 3 bases to trimming and J lost 1 base; unmatched junction nucleotides: 3. The CDR3 covers 14 residues. Germline V gene sequence: CDR1 SGHTA, CDR2 FQGTGA. The CDR3 bases are TGTGCCAGCAGCTTCATGGACAGGTCCTACGAGCAGTACTTC. It yields the protein CASSFMDRSYEQYF.

The rearrangement uses TRBV7-2 and TRBJ1-5; the D is unclear. Trimming shortened V by 0 bases and J by 4 bases, and 7 bases separated the two germline ends. Per the germline V gene, CDR1 is SGHTA and CDR2 is FQGNSA. The CDR3 length is 14 residues. The CDR3 spells CASSLARPNQPQHF. As DNA, the CDR3 is TGTGCCAGCAGCTTAGCGAGGCCAAATCAGCCCCAGCATTTT. The variable domain in full, completed from reference TRBV7-2 and TRBJ1-5, reads GAGVSQSPSNKVTEKGKDVELRCDPISGHTALYWYRQSLGQGLEFLIYFQGNSAPDKSGLPSDRFSAERTGGSVSTLTIQRTQQEDSAVYLCASSLARPNQPQHFGDGTRLSIL.

This chain uses TRBV7-8 with TRBJ1-1; 8 positions agree with TRBD1. Trimming cost V 5 bases and J 1 base; bases outside gene matches: 6. CDR1 SGHVS and CDR2 FQNEAQ come from the germline V gene. The CDR3 is 15 residues long. The CDR3 bases are TGTGCCAGCAGCCCAGGGGGCGTCGGGAACACTGAAGCTTTCTTT. It yields the protein CASSPGGVGNTEAFF.

This chain uses TRBV5-1 with TRBJ2-7, with TRBD2 identical over 8 bases. Germline V gene lookup returns CDR1 SGHRS and CDR2 YFSETQ. The CDR3 consists of 14 residues. V shed 4 bases, J shed 2 bases, and the junction held 5 bases outside the gene matches. CDR3 DNA sequence: TGCGCCAGCAGCATTAGCGGGGCAACCTACGAGCAGTACTTC. It yields the protein CASSISGATYEQYF.